The 22 T cell receptor beta chains reported below all come from one sample, sequenced in a study of blood T cell repertoires in COVID-19. Sequenced by immunoSEQ multiplex PCR; TCRdb stores in-frame clones only, minus some. The sample holds about 130,000 clones; over 75% are singletons and the top ten take 1% to 1.5%. The sequencing sample was made of peripheral blood. These receptor sequences come from a woman older than 75 with acute or convalescent COVID-19.

This chain connects TRBV5-1 to TRBJ2-7; TRBD1 matches at 7 bases. The germline CDR1 and CDR2 sequences are SGHRS and YFSETQ. The CDR3 has 15 residues. The V and J ends lost 4 bases and 2 bases, in that order; junction bases with no gene match: 9. Written as DNA, the CDR3 is TGCGCCAGCAGCCCGGACGGGACAGTGACCTACGAGCAGTACTTC. Amino acid sequence: CASSPDGTVTYEQYF.

The chain carries TRBV9 and TRBJ2-5, with TRBD2 matching 8 bases. This CDR3 is 17 amino acids long. From germline, CDR1 is SGDLS and CDR2 YYNGEE. J was trimmed by 2 bases and V by 0 bases; bases with no gene match: 9. In nucleotides, the CDR3 is TGTGCCAGCAGCGTAGCTTTTGGATTAGCGGGACAAGAGACCCAGTACTTC. Amino acid sequence: CASSVAFGLAGQETQYF.

This clone was seen just once. The chain recombines TRBV3-1 (or the pseudogene TRBV3-2) with TRBJ1-3; D not certain. The CDR3 consists of 11 residues. The germline V and J ends were trimmed by 3 bases and 8 bases, with 5 bases remaining between them. Germline CDR1 is LGHDT and CDR2 is YNNKEL (reference sequence). The CDR3 sequence is CASSQAHTIYF. The CDR3 DNA reads TGTGCCAGCAGCCAGGCCCACACCATATATTTT.

The chain is built from TRBV9 and TRBJ2-2; maybe TRBD2 (6 bases). V shed 0 bases and J shed 4 bases, with 7 bases lying between them. This CDR3 spans 14 amino acids. From germline, CDR1 is SGDLS and CDR2 YYNGEE. In DNA form, the CDR3 reads TGTGCCAGCAGCGTAGTCGGGAGCACCGGGGAGCTGTTTTTT. Encoded protein: CASSVVGSTGELFF.

V gene TRBV10-3 combines with J gene TRBJ2-3; 8 nucleotides line up with TRBD2. This CDR3 spans 16 amino acids. The trim removed 3 bases at V and 1 base at J, leaving 6 bases unmatched. Germline CDR1 ENHRY, CDR2 SYGVKD. CDR3 sequence reads: CAISDGASGRTDTQYF. In DNA form, the CDR3 reads TGTGCCATCAGTGATGGGGCTAGCGGGCGCACAGATACGCAGTATTTT.

Only one count was recorded for this clone. This chain uses TRBV28 with TRBJ1-5, with 7 bases lining up with TRBD1. Germline CDR1 and CDR2: MDHEN and SYDVKM. Trimming took 5 bases from V and 2 from J; bases not matched to a gene: 6. The CDR3 is 15 amino acids. CDR3: CASSKRQGGNQPQHF. In nucleotides, the CDR3 is TGTGCCAGCAGTAAAAGACAGGGTGGCAATCAGCCCCAGCATTTT.

This clone has more than one count but fewer than ten. This chain links TRBV4-1 with TRBJ2-7; D gene ambiguous. V gave up 0 bases and J gave up 4 bases, with 4 bases separating them. CDR3 size: 12 residues. Per the germline V gene, CDR1 is MGHRA and CDR2 is YSYEKL. The CDR3 reads CASSQDQYEQYF. CDR3 in DNA: TGCGCCAGCAGCCAAGATCAATACGAGCAGTACTTC.

CDR3 residues: CASSPLATLGGELFF. The DNA for the CDR3 is TGTGCCAGCTCACCACTAGCCACCCTTGGCGGGGAGCTGTTTTTT. The chain has TRBV18 and TRBJ2-2, with unresolved D. Germline CDR1 and CDR2: KGHSH and LQKENI. The CDR3 has 15 amino acids. The ends were cut back, 1 base at V and 7 bases at J, with 13 bases in the middle.

This sequence joins TRBV5-5 and TRBJ2-7, with 7 nucleotides matching TRBD1. From germline, CDR1 is SGHKS and CDR2 YYEKEE (reference sequence). With V trimmed by 0 bases and J by 11 bases, 8 bases remained unmatched. The CDR3 runs 13 residues. CDR3 DNA: TGTGCCAGCAGCTTGGGTAGTCAGGGGGACGAGTACTTC. Translating gives CASSLGSQGDEYF.

The genes are TRBV7-9 and TRBJ1-4, with D possibly being TRBD1 (5 bases). Germline V gives CDR1 SEHNR, CDR2 FQNEAQ (reference sequence). V lost 4 bases, J lost 8 bases, and 8 bases lay in between. The CDR3 runs 12 residues. The CDR3: CASSSSGEKLFF. CDR3 bases: TGTGCCAGCAGCTCCTCAGGGGAAAAACTGTTTTTT. The entire variable domain, with the rest obtained from reference TRBV7-9 and TRBJ1-4, is as follows: DTGVSQNPRHKITKRGQNVTFRCDPISEHNRLYWYRQTLGQGPEFLTYFQNEAQLEKSRLLSDRFSAERPKGSFSTLEIQRTEQGDSAMYLCASSSSGEKLFFGSGTQLSVL.

CDR3 region: CASSNLAGSNEQFF. The CDR3, as DNA: TGTGCCAGTAGTAATCTAGCGGGAAGCAATGAGCAGTTCTTC. V and J are TRBV19 and TRBJ2-1, with TRBD2 matching over 9 bases. The ends lost 4 bases at V and 6 bases at J; junction bases unmatched: 4. CDR3 length: 14 amino acids. The V gene's germline CDR1 is LNHDA and CDR2 SQIVND (reference sequence).

J is TRBJ2-7 and V is TRBV5-1, with 7 bases identical to TRBD1. J lost 6 bases, V lost 0 bases, and 3 bases had no gene match. The V gene's germline CDR1 is SGHRS and CDR2 YFSETQ. This CDR3 region has 13 residues. The CDR3 DNA sequence: TGCGCCAGCAGCTTGGGACAGGGCGGCGAGCAGTACTTC. Translating it yields CASSLGQGGEQYF. The variable domain in full, completed from reference TRBV5-1 and TRBJ2-7, reads KAGVTQTPRYLIKTRGQQVTLSCSPISGHRSVSWYQQTPGQGLQFLFEYFSETQRNKGNFPGRFSGRQFSNSRSEMNVSTLELGDSALYLCASSLGQGGEQYFGPGTRLTVT.

The chain links TRBV19 to TRBJ2-7; 9 bases fit TRBD2. The CDR3 is 15 residues long. CDR1 and CDR2 (germline): LNHDA, SQIVND (reference sequence). V was pared by 5 bases and J by 0 bases, with 5 bases of the junction left unmatched. The CDR3 reads CASSPLAGNSYEQYF. The CDR3 nucleotides are TGTGCCAGTAGTCCTCTAGCGGGAAACTCCTACGAGCAGTACTTC. Filled out from reference TRBV19 and TRBJ2-7, the complete variable domain reads DGGITQSPKYLFRKEGQNVTLSCEQNLNHDAMYWYRQDPGQGLRLIYYSQIVNDFQKGDIAEGYSVSREKKESFPLTVTSAQKNPTAFYLCASSPLAGNSYEQYFGPGTRLTVT.

The rearrangement joins TRBV9 to TRBJ2-2; no firm D call. Germline V gene sequence: CDR1 SGDLS, CDR2 YYNGEE. CDR3 length equals 14 residues. Trimming left V 2 bases short and J 4 bases short, with 9 bases between. CDR3 in DNA: TGTGCCAGCAGCGTGTACTCAACCACCGGGGAGCTGTTTTTT. Its translation is CASSVYSTTGELFF. The full variable domain, completed using reference TRBV9 and TRBJ2-2, is DSGVTQTPKHLITATGQRVTLRCSPRSGDLSVYWYQQSLDQGLQFLIQYYNGEERAKGNILERFSAQQFPDLHSELNLSSLELGDSALYFCASSVYSTTGELFFGEGSRLTVL.

The V and J genes are TRBV7-9 and TRBJ1-6; 7 bases map to TRBD1. The CDR3 consists of 15 residues. The V and J ends lost 5 bases and 7 bases, in that order; junction bases with no gene match: 8. Germline assignment: CDR1 SEHNR and CDR2 FQNEAQ (reference sequence). The CDR3 region is CASSPQQGLNSPLHF. The CDR3 nucleotides are TGTGCCAGCAGCCCCCAACAGGGGCTGAATTCACCCCTCCACTTT. Supplemented by reference TRBV7-9 and TRBJ1-6, the full variable domain reads DTGVSQNPRHKITKRGQNVTFRCDPISEHNRLYWYRQTLGQGPEFLTYFQNEAQLEKSRLLSDRFSAERPKGSFSTLEIQRTEQGDSAMYLCASSPQQGLNSPLHFGNGTRLTVT.

The gene calls are TRBV18 and TRBJ1-5, with 9 bases fitting TRBD1. Looked up from germline, CDR1 is KGHSH and CDR2 is LQKENI. V lost 5 bases to trimming and J lost 7 bases; unmatched junction nucleotides: 12. The CDR3 loop spans 16 amino acids. CDR3 DNA: TGTGCCAGCTCATCCTCCGGGACAGGGTTCGGGCAGCCCCAGCATTTT. Protein: CASSSSGTGFGQPQHF.

The chain links TRBV11-2 to TRBJ2-7; 10 bases line up with TRBD2. CDR3 length: 15 amino acids. V shed 1 base, J shed 3 bases, and the junction held 3 bases outside the gene matches. Germline V CDR1 and CDR2: SGHAT, FQNNGV. In nucleotides, the CDR3 is TGTGCCAGCAGCTTAGTTTTAGCGGGGGGCTACGAGCAGTACTTC. Its translation: CASSLVLAGGYEQYF.

This chain uses TRBV4-3 with TRBJ1-4; TRBD1 matches 10 bases. This CDR3 is 15 amino acids long. CDR1 and CDR2 (germline): LGHNA, YSLEER. With 0 bases clipped from V and 6 bases from J, the junction kept 1 base outside the gene matches. CDR3 sequence (DNA): TGCGCCAGCAGCCAAGAGGGACAGGGGCATGAAAAACTGTTTTTT. Protein sequence: CASSQEGQGHEKLFF.

In this sample, this clone turned up a few times. The CDR3 region is CASSMDRVYNQPQHF. Written as DNA, the CDR3 is TGTGCCAGTAGCATGGACAGGGTCTACAATCAGCCCCAGCATTTT. The V gene is TRBV19, the J gene TRBJ1-5; 8 bases fit TRBD1. This CDR3 comprises 15 residues. J gave up 3 bases and V 6 bases, and 7 bases lay outside the gene matches. CDR1 and CDR2 from the germline V gene are LNHDA and SQIVND (reference sequence).

The genes are TRBV11-2 and TRBJ1-6, with 9 bases identical to TRBD1. The CDR3 runs 14 residues. V lost 4 bases, J lost 10 bases, and 5 bases stayed unmatched. CDR1 and CDR2 from the germline V gene are SGHAT and FQNNGV. The CDR3 region has the DNA TGTGCCAGCAGCTCGACAGGGGGTGGATCACCCCTCCACTTT. It codes for CASSSTGGGSPLHF.

The chain employs TRBV2 and TRBJ2-5, with 10 positions matching TRBD2. J was trimmed by 5 bases and V by 2 bases; bases with no gene match: 5. The germline V gene has CDR1 SNHLY and CDR2 FYNNEI. The CDR3 consists of 15 residues. The CDR3 protein is CASSEFLAGVETQYF. In DNA, the CDR3 is TGTGCCAGCAGTGAATTCCTAGCGGGGGTCGAGACCCAGTACTTC.

This clone was recorded once. The chain employs TRBV5-5 and TRBJ2-7; TRBD1 matches 10 bases. Germline V gene sequence: CDR1 SGHKS, CDR2 YYEKEE (reference sequence). CDR3 length: 14 amino acids. Trimming took 4 bases from V and 6 from J; bases not matched to a gene: 7. Here the CDR3 DNA reads TGTGCCAGCAGCCTACGGGACAGGGGATCCGAGCAGTACTTC. This translates into CASSLRDRGSEQYF. Full variable domain (missing parts from reference TRBV5-5 and TRBJ2-7): DAGVTQSPTHLIKTRGQQVTLRCSPISGHKSVSWYQQVLGQGPQFIFQYYEKEERGRGNFPDRFSARQFPNYSSELNVNALLLGDSALYLCASSLRDRGSEQYFGPGTRLTVT.